These 26 T cell receptor beta chains came from one sample sequenced in a study of molecular identifiers for immune sequencing clone quantification. TCRdb used MiXCR to reprocess the PCR reads, holding one entry per CDR3 protein. The sample includes approximately 320,000 distinct CDR3 sequences, roughly 24% of them seen just once. What was sequenced was naive CD8+ T cells from blood, with Jurkat cell RNA spiked in. Stated subset: FACS-sorted CD8+CD4-CCR7+CD45RA+ naive T cells. Receptors were obtained from a human donor in good health. Some libraries in this study had Jurkat cell RNA spiked in.

Only a few counts were recorded for this clonotype. The chain employs TRBV28 and TRBJ2-5; the D gene is possibly TRBD2 (7 bases). Between the trimmed V and J ends, which lost 7 bases and 5 bases, there was a span of 20 bases. This CDR3 contains 15 residues. Germline V gene lookup returns CDR1 MDHEN and CDR2 SYDVKM. The CDR3 nucleotides read TGTGCCAGCACCCCGGCGGGGGCCTCCGCCGAGACCCAGTACTTC. It encodes CASTPAGASAETQYF.

This clonotype was seen only a few times. The chain has TRBV5-4 and TRBJ2-1, with D unclear. This CDR3 has 12 residues. Trimming stripped 0 bases from V and 10 bases from J, with 8 bases between. Germline loops: CDR1 SGHNT, CDR2 YYREEE (reference sequence). The CDR3 protein is CASSLGVTEQFF. CDR3 sequence (DNA): TGTGCCAGCAGCTTGGGGGTTACAGAGCAGTTCTTC.

This clonotype was seen more than once but under ten times. The J gene is TRBJ2-3, the V gene TRBV24-1; D possibly corresponds to TRBD1 (5 bases). The CDR3 runs 16 residues. V was trimmed by 3 bases and J by 3 bases, leaving 15 bases between them. Germline-derived CDR1 and CDR2 are KGHDR and SFDVKD. The DNA of the CDR3 is TGTGCCACCAGTGATACCCCGACAGCCTATACAGATACGCAGTATTTT. It translates to CATSDTPTAYTDTQYF.

The chain carries TRBV4-3 and TRBJ1-1, with D unclear. This CDR3 contains 16 residues. The germline V gene has CDR1 LGHNA and CDR2 YSLEER. Trimming removed 0 bases from V and 6 bases from J, with 17 bases in between. The CDR3 loop reads CASSQDWGSVGAEAFF. DNA for the CDR3: TGCGCCAGCAGCCAAGATTGGGGATCGGTAGGCGCTGAAGCTTTCTTT.

As to this clonotype: The junction departs from germline at one end; a sequencing error may be responsible. Here the CDR3 reads CASSLEGQEPQYF. CDR3 DNA sequence: TGTGCCAGCAGTTTAGAAGGGCAAGAGCCCCAGTACTTC. The rearrangement joins TRBV28 to TRBJ2-5; D uncertain. CDR3 size: 13 residues. Germline CDR1 reads MDHEN; CDR2 reads SYDVKM.

This clonotype was counted between two and nine times. The CDR3 DNA is TGTGCCAGCAGCTTAGCTACCCGGGACGAGCAGTACTTC. This encodes CASSLATRDEQYF. The chain uses TRBV11-2 and TRBJ2-7; D not certain. CDR1 and CDR2 from the germline V gene are SGHAT and FQNNGV. Trimming removed 1 base at V and 5 bases at J, with 9 bases between. This CDR3 is 13 amino acids long.

J is TRBJ2-5 and V is TRBV29-1, with D possibly TRBD2 on 6 matching bases. Germline values: CDR1 SQVTM, CDR2 ANQGSEA. Trimming removed 5 bases from V and 7 bases from J, with 14 bases in between. This CDR3 has 12 amino acids. CDR3 sequence reads: CSVLGLGGTQYF. The CDR3 nucleotides read TGCAGCGTTTTGGGACTTGGAGGGACCCAGTACTTC.

A few counts support this clonotype. The J gene is TRBJ2-5, the V gene TRBV24-1; D may be TRBD1 (5 bases). Germline CDR1 is KGHDR and CDR2 is SFDVKD. The CDR3 runs 15 residues. V lost 0 bases to trimming and J lost 1 base, with 8 bases between them. The CDR3 region is CATSDLQDSQETQYF. CDR3 nucleotides: TGTGCCACCAGTGATTTGCAAGACAGCCAAGAGACCCAGTACTTC.

Ten or more counts support this clonotype. V usage is TRBV7-2 and J usage is TRBJ1-1, with D hard to call. V lost 1 base and J 0 bases, leaving 15 bases between the germline ends. Germline V gene data show CDR1 as SGHTA and CDR2 as FQGNSA. This CDR3 region has 17 residues. CDR3 region: CASSLEVGGGLNTEAFF. DNA for the CDR3: TGTGCCAGCAGCTTAGAGGTAGGAGGAGGGTTGAACACTGAAGCTTTCTTT.

This clonotype was seen at least ten times. This chain connects TRBV19 to TRBJ1-1, with D possibly TRBD1 on 6 matching bases. The CDR3 contains 15 residues. From germline, CDR1 is LNHDA and CDR2 SQIVND (reference sequence). V was trimmed by 7 bases and J by 1 base, leaving 16 bases between them. CDR3 sequence reads: CASIQGTRANTEAFF. CDR3 DNA: TGTGCCAGTATTCAAGGGACACGGGCGAACACTGAAGCTTTCTTT.

This clonotype was seen only a few times. The genes are TRBV12-5 and TRBJ2-7; D is uncertain. This CDR3 is 12 amino acids long. CDR1 and CDR2 (germline): LGHNT, FRNRAP. The V gene lost 4 bases and the J gene lost 3 bases, with 7 bases spanning the gap. The CDR3 bases are TGTGCTAGTGGTTCCCCAAACTACGAGCAGTACTTC. Translated, it gives CASGSPNYEQYF.

Only a few counts were recorded for this clonotype. V usage is TRBV20-1 and J usage is TRBJ2-7, with unresolved D. Germline V CDR1 and CDR2: DFQATT, SNEGSKA (reference sequence). CDR3 length equals 11 residues. V lost 3 bases to trimming and J lost 4 bases, with 7 bases between them. In DNA form, the CDR3 reads TGCAGTGCTAGGTACAATTACGAGCAGTACTTC. This gives the protein CSARYNYEQYF.

This clonotype was seen many times. The rearrangement uses TRBV19 and TRBJ2-7; a weak D match, TRBD1 (5 bases). Looked up from germline, CDR1 is LNHDA and CDR2 is SQIVND (reference sequence). Trimming took off 5 bases at V and 0 bases at J, with 17 bases between the two ends. The CDR3 consists of 16 residues. The CDR3 region has the DNA TGTGCCAGTAGTCCCGAAGACAGACCAAGCTCCTACGAGCAGTACTTC. Translated, it gives CASSPEDRPSSYEQYF.

Comments on this clonotype: A much more abundant neighbour one base away suggests this may be a read error. CDR3 bases: TGTGCCAGCAGTCTCACAGGACAAGAGACCCAGAACTTC. This translates into CASSLTGQETQNF. The gene calls are TRBV28 and TRBJ2-5, with D possibly matching TRBD1 (5 bases). This CDR3 has 13 residues. Germline assignment: CDR1 MDHEN and CDR2 SYDVKM.

CDR3 in DNA: TGTGCCAGCAGCCTCCGGGACTCAGCCTACGAGCAGTACTTC. This encodes CASSLRDSAYEQYF. The chain couples TRBV27 to TRBJ2-7; D may be TRBD2 (6 bases). The V and J ends lost 6 bases and 2 bases respectively, with 14 bases between them. Per the germline V gene, CDR1 is MNHEY and CDR2 is SMNVEV (reference sequence). The CDR3 sequence is 14 residues long.

This clonotype was counted at least ten times. This rearrangement joins TRBV29-1 to TRBJ2-5; D possibly corresponds to TRBD1 (5 bases). Germline V gives CDR1 SQVTM, CDR2 ANQGSEA. The CDR3 loop spans 13 amino acids. Trimming shortened V by 3 bases and J by 2 bases, and 10 bases separated the two germline ends. In DNA, the CDR3 is TGCAGCGTTGATGTAGCAGGGCAAGAGACCCAGTACTTC. Its translation is CSVDVAGQETQYF.

The chain couples TRBV20-1 to TRBJ2-3; the match to TRBD2 covers 7 bases. Losses at the gene ends were 0 bases for V and 0 bases for J; bases not matched to a gene: 12. There are 18 residues in the CDR3. Germline CDR1 is DFQATT and CDR2 is SNEGSKA (reference sequence). In DNA form, the CDR3 reads TGCAGTGCTAGAGACCATACTCGTCCGGGACTAAGCACAGATACGCAGTATTTT. It translates to CSARDHTRPGLSTDTQYF.

This clonotype came up a few times. The rearrangement joins TRBV11-2 to TRBJ1-2; D is unclear. Germline lookup yields CDR1 SGHAT and CDR2 FQNNGV. This CDR3 has 13 amino acids. The V gene lost 7 bases and the J gene lost 5 bases, with 14 bases spanning the gap. The CDR3 loop reads CASTPTGLYGYTF. CDR3 DNA: TGTGCCAGCACCCCAACCGGGCTATATGGCTACACCTTC. Complete variable domain (other parts from reference TRBV11-2 and TRBJ1-2): EAGVAQSPRYKIIEKRQSVAFWCNPISGHATLYWYQQILGQGPKLLIQFQNNGVVDDSQLPKDRFSAERLKGVDSTLKIQPAKLEDSAVYLCASTPTGLYGYTFGSGTRLTVV.

This clonotype was recorded a few times. J is TRBJ2-7 and V is TRBV4-1; TRBD1 matches at 8 bases. Germline trimming cut 2 bases from V and 2 bases from J; bases unmatched to any gene: 2. Looked up from germline, CDR1 is MGHRA and CDR2 is YSYEKL. The CDR3 runs to 14 residues. Here the CDR3 reads CASSQKTGAYEQYF. The CDR3, as DNA: TGCGCCAGCAGCCAAAAGACAGGGGCCTACGAGCAGTACTTC.

This clonotype has a handful of counts. A junction end diverges from the germline sequence, so it may reflect a read error. J is TRBJ2-7 and V is TRBV6-2 or TRBV6-3, with 8 bases that match TRBD2. Germline lookup yields CDR1 MNHEY and CDR2 SVGEGT. The CDR3 totals 15 residues. CDR3 amino acids: CASSAPGLAVDEQYF. Here the CDR3 DNA reads TGTGCCAGCAGTGCCCCCGGACTAGCCGTCGACGAGCAGTACTTT.

This clonotype was counted between two and nine times. The chain combines TRBV7-9 with TRBJ2-3; 9 bases agree with TRBD1. Germline loops: CDR1 SEHNR, CDR2 FQNEAQ (reference sequence). The CDR3 has 17 amino acids. Trimming took 1 base from V and 2 from J; bases not matched to a gene: 7. The CDR3 DNA follows: TGTGCCAGCAGCTTAGAGCGCGGACAGGGGTTCACAGATACGCAGTATTTT. Its translation is CASSLERGQGFTDTQYF.

This clonotype has just a few counts. This chain uses TRBV11-1 with TRBJ2-7, with D unresolved. The CDR3 consists of 15 residues. The germline V and J ends were trimmed by 7 bases and 0 bases, with 16 bases remaining between them. The V gene's germline CDR1 is SGHAT and CDR2 FQDESV (reference sequence). The CDR3 loop is CASTEDRFSSYEQYF. The CDR3 nucleotides read TGTGCCAGCACCGAGGACCGCTTCAGCTCCTACGAGCAGTACTTC. Full variable domain (outside the CDR3, taken from reference TRBV11-1 and TRBJ2-7): EAEVAQSPRYKITEKSQAVAFWCDPISGHATLYWYRQILGQGPELLVQFQDESVVDDSQLPKDRFSAERLKGVDSTLKIQPAELGDSAMYLCASTEDRFSSYEQYFGPGTRLTVT.

Comment on this clonotype: This CDR3 is missing its conserved last phenylalanine or tryptophan, likely due to a read error. The chain is built from TRBV10-3 and TRBJ2-7; D not resolved. CDR1 is ENHRY, CDR2 SYGVKD, per germline. Trimming pared 6 bases from V and 2 bases from J, leaving 8 bases between. The length of the CDR3 is 12 residues. DNA of the CDR3: TGTGCCATCAGCGACCAAGCCTACGAGCAGTACCTC. Its protein product is CAISDQAYEQYL.

V is TRBV27 and J is TRBJ2-1; D gene uncertain. V shed 8 bases and J shed 3 bases, with 11 bases lying between them. CDR1 and CDR2 (germline): MNHEY, SMNVEV (reference sequence). The CDR3 loop spans 13 amino acids. For the CDR3, the DNA is TGTGCCAGCTCAACCCGGGTCTACAATGAGCAGTTCTTC. This gives the protein CASSTRVYNEQFF.

CDR3 bases: TGTGCCAGCAGTGAAGCCCGCGGACAGGCACAGCCCCAGCATTTT. Protein: CASSEARGQAQPQHF. The gene calls are TRBV2 and TRBJ1-5; 7 bases align to TRBD1. V lost 0 bases and J lost 7; bases outside the gene matches: 6. CDR1 and CDR2 (germline): SNHLY, FYNNEI. The CDR3 spans 15 residues.

This clonotype was recorded a few times. This chain uses TRBV11-2 with TRBJ2-1; unclear D gene. The V gene lost 1 base and the J gene lost 7 bases, with 8 bases spanning the gap. This CDR3 comprises 13 residues. CDR1 SGHAT and CDR2 FQNNGV come from the germline V gene. The CDR3 loop is CASSLVLVNEQFF. The CDR3 nucleotides are TGTGCCAGCAGCTTAGTTCTGGTAAATGAGCAGTTCTTC.